The 18 T cell receptor beta chains below were found in one sample sequenced in a study of identical twins. TCRdb fed the 5' RACE reads into MiXCR, producing one record per CDR3 protein. The sample lists 450,000 to 650,000 distinct CDR3 sequences, 13% to 15% occurring once. These sequences were also reported in another study, on yellow fever vaccine responses in identical twins.

The sequenced sample was CD4+ T cells sorted from blood. All receptors come from a woman aged 18-35 years in good health.

This clonotype was observed a handful of times. The V call is TRBV29-1, the J call TRBJ2-1; TRBD2 agrees at 8 bases. The V segment lost 7 bases and the J segment 3 bases; nucleotides outside the gene matches: 5. The CDR3 extends over 13 amino acids. The germline gives CDR1 SQVTM, CDR2 ANQGSEA. CDR3 coding DNA: TGCAGCGCCCTTAGCGGGGTCTACAATGAGCAGTTCTTC. Translation: CSALSGVYNEQFF.

This clonotype has just a few counts. The J gene is TRBJ2-7, the V gene TRBV6-5, with 9 nucleotides matching TRBD2. The CDR3 has 19 amino acids. Germline V lookup: CDR1 MNHEY, CDR2 SVGAGI. V was clipped by 2 bases and J by 0 bases; unmatched bases: 14. In DNA, the CDR3 is TGTGCCAGCAGTTACGGCTGGGGCCTTAGCGGGAGTTCCTCCTACGAGCAGTACTTC. Encoded protein: CASSYGWGLSGSSSYEQYF.

This chain joins TRBV10-3 and TRBJ2-2, with TRBD2 matching 12 bases. V shed 3 bases, J shed 5 bases, and the junction held 7 bases outside the gene matches. This CDR3 comprises 17 residues. Germline-derived CDR1 and CDR2 are ENHRY and SYGVKD. This CDR3 is CAISDPPLAGGTGELFF. Here the CDR3 DNA reads TGTGCCATCAGTGACCCACCACTAGCGGGAGGAACCGGGGAGCTGTTTTTT.

This clonotype was detected ten times or more. The chain joins TRBV5-1 to TRBJ2-7; a weak D match, TRBD1 (5 bases). V gave up 0 bases and J gave up 5 bases, with 15 bases separating them. The CDR3 covers 15 residues. Germline-derived CDR1 and CDR2 are SGHRS and YFSETQ. This CDR3 reads CASSLVRQGKDEQYV. As DNA, the CDR3 is TGCGCCAGCAGCTTGGTACGGCAGGGAAAGGACGAGCAGTACGTC.

This clonotype was seen a handful of times. The chain employs TRBV2 and TRBJ2-7; 10 bases map to TRBD1. J was trimmed by 2 bases and V by 6 bases; bases with no gene match: 7. Germline V lookup: CDR1 SNHLY, CDR2 FYNNEI. The CDR3 consists of 15 residues. In DNA, the CDR3 is TGTGCCAGCAGGCCGGGACAGGGGTCAACCTACGAGCAGTACTTC. It encodes CASRPGQGSTYEQYF.

The rearrangement uses TRBV4-2 and TRBJ2-3, with 9 bases fitting TRBD2. CDR1 LGHNA and CDR2 YNFKEQ come from the germline V gene. The CDR3 covers 16 residues. With V trimmed by 1 base and J by 5 bases, 7 bases remained unmatched. DNA of the CDR3: TGTGCCAGCAGCCAAGGCGGGGGGGCCTATGGAGATACGCAGTATTTT. This translates into CASSQGGGAYGDTQYF.

This clonotype was seen at least ten times. CDR3 coding DNA: TGCAGTGCCAGTACCGGATACAATCAGCCCCAGCATTTT. Amino acids: CSASTGYNQPQHF. The rearrangement joins TRBV20-1 to TRBJ1-5; D ambiguous. This CDR3 has 13 amino acids. Trimming pared 6 bases from V and 3 bases from J, leaving 12 bases between. The V gene's germline CDR1 is DFQATT and CDR2 SNEGSKA (reference sequence).

The genes are TRBV18 and TRBJ2-7, with TRBD1 identical over 7 bases. Losses at the gene ends were 6 bases for V and 5 bases for J; bases not matched to a gene: 7. CDR3 length: 13 amino acids. In germline, CDR1 is KGHSH, CDR2 LQKENI. CDR3 DNA sequence: TGTGCCAGCTCTCCTACAGGGGTTAACGAGCAGTACGTC. Translated: CASSPTGVNEQYV.

There are a few counts of this clonotype. The J gene is TRBJ1-1, the V gene TRBV25-1; TRBD1 might be the D (5 bases). In germline, CDR1 is MGHDK, CDR2 SYGVNS. The CDR3 covers 12 residues. Between the trimmed V and J ends, which lost 10 bases and 5 bases, there was a span of 14 bases. The CDR3 spells CATRTTGTEAFF. The CDR3 coding sequence is TGTGCCACCAGGACAACCGGAACTGAAGCTTTCTTT.

This clonotype was recorded a few times. V usage is TRBV3-1 and J usage is TRBJ2-1, with 10 nucleotides matching TRBD2. The CDR3 covers 16 residues. Losses at the gene ends were 0 bases for V and 4 bases for J; bases not matched to a gene: 3. Per the germline V gene, CDR1 is LGHDT and CDR2 is YNNKEL (reference sequence). In DNA, the CDR3 is TGTGCCAGCAGCCAAGAACTAGCGGGAAGGTACAATGAGCAGTTCTTC. Its translation is CASSQELAGRYNEQFF.

The sample holds a few counts of this clonotype. This chain links TRBV5-5 with TRBJ2-2; 9 bases agree with TRBD1. Germline V CDR1 and CDR2: SGHKS, YYEKEE (reference sequence). With 4 bases clipped from V and 6 bases from J, the junction kept 13 bases outside the gene matches. The CDR3 spans 17 residues. In DNA form, the CDR3 reads TGTGCCAGCAGCCGCGACCGGGACAGGGTTATGGCCGGGGAGCTGTTTTTT. This encodes CASSRDRDRVMAGELFF. Filled out from reference TRBV5-5 and TRBJ2-2, the complete variable domain reads DAGVTQSPTHLIKTRGQQVTLRCSPISGHKSVSWYQQVLGQGPQFIFQYYEKEERGRGNFPDRFSARQFPNYSSELNVNALLLGDSALYLCASSRDRDRVMAGELFFGEGSRLTVL.

The gene calls are TRBV12-3 or TRBV12-4 and TRBJ2-1; 7 bases agree with TRBD2. The CDR3 is 14 amino acids. Trimming removed 5 bases from V and 6 bases from J; junction bases left unmatched: 7. The DNA for the CDR3 is TGTGCCAGCAGTCTCACCGGGACTATCAATGAGCAGTTCTTC. As protein: CASSLTGTINEQFF.

V is TRBV11-2 and J is TRBJ2-1; possible D gene TRBD2, 5 bases. The V and J ends lost 0 bases and 4 bases respectively, with 10 bases between them. The CDR3 runs 15 residues. Germline loops: CDR1 SGHAT, CDR2 FQNNGV. CDR3 protein: CASSLDQRRYNEQFF. DNA for the CDR3: TGTGCCAGCAGCTTAGACCAGCGGCGTTACAATGAGCAGTTCTTC.

This clonotype appeared a few times. The J gene is TRBJ2-3, the V gene TRBV24-1; D may be TRBD2 (7 bases). The CDR3 length is 13 residues. Germline V gene lookup returns CDR1 KGHDR and CDR2 SFDVKD. Trimming cost V 5 bases and J 6 bases, with 11 bases left between them. The CDR3 region is CATSAGGWDTQYF. CDR3 DNA: TGTGCCACCAGTGCGGGGGGCTGGGATACGCAGTATTTT.

This clonotype has a handful of counts. The chain joins TRBV6-1 to TRBJ2-6; D unresolved. Trimming shortened V by 7 bases and J by 0 bases, and 10 bases separated the two germline ends. The CDR3 contains 15 residues. Germline V CDR1 and CDR2: MNHNS, SASEGT. Written as DNA, the CDR3 is TGTGCCAGCACTAGGGTCGGCTCTGGGGCCAACGTCCTGACTTTC. Translation: CASTRVGSGANVLTF.

The rearrangement joins TRBV28 to TRBJ2-2; 14 bases map to TRBD2. V trimming: 4 bases; J trimming: 0 bases; junction bases outside the gene matches: 7. The CDR3 is made up of 19 amino acids. Germline-derived CDR1 and CDR2 are MDHEN and SYDVKM. The CDR3 nucleotides are TGTGCCAGCAGTTCCGCGGGACTAGCGGGGGCCACGAACACCGGGGAGCTGTTTTTT. Translated, it gives CASSSAGLAGATNTGELFF.

V gene TRBV2 combines with J gene TRBJ2-2, with no clear D. Germline V gives CDR1 SNHLY, CDR2 FYNNEI. The CDR3 is 13 amino acids. V gave up 4 bases and J gave up 2 bases, with 5 bases separating them. The DNA for the CDR3 is TGTGCCAGCAGTGTCAGAAACACCGGGGAGCTGTTTTTT. It encodes CASSVRNTGELFF. Supplemented by reference TRBV2 and TRBJ2-2, the full variable domain reads EPEVTQTPSHQVTQMGQEVILRCVPISNHLYFYWYRQILGQKVEFLVSFYNNEISEKSEIFDDQFSVERPDGSNFTLKIRSTKLEDSAMYFCASSVRNTGELFFGEGSRLTVL.

This chain links TRBV10-3 with TRBJ2-5, with D unresolved. Germline V gene data show CDR1 as ENHRY and CDR2 as SYGVKD. The V gene lost 6 bases and the J gene lost 3 bases, with 8 bases spanning the gap. This CDR3 contains 12 residues. CDR3 in DNA: TGTGCCATCAGCCACTTAGAAGAGACCCAGTACTTC. This codes for CAISHLEETQYF.